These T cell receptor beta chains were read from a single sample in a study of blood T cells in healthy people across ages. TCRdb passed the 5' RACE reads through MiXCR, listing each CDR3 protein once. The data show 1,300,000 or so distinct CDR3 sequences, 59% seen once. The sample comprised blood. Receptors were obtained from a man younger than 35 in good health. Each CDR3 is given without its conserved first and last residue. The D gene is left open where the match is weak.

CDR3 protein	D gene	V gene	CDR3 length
ASEGLAGTDTQY	TRBD2	TRBV2	12
ASSYPSGRTQY	-	TRBV6-5	11
ASSTSAGQLIYEQY	-	TRBV7-9	14
SVEGTSQETQY	TRBD2	TRBV29-1	11
ASSSSITYEQY	-	TRBV7-9	11
SGRDGGTDTQY	-	TRBV29-1	11
ASSSRQDQNSPLH	-	TRBV7-9	13
AISDRGKRGNEQF	-	TRBV10-3	13
ASSYGQGEVQY	TRBD1	TRBV6-5	11
ASSNDPGHEQF	-	TRBV12-3/TRBV12-4	11
ASSRGTGFGYT	TRBD1	TRBV5-8	11
ASSLAAGRLLAGSHTQY	TRBD2	TRBV7-2	17
ATSRGDRVAYNEQY	TRBD1	TRBV15	14
ASSLVAENQPQH	-	TRBV7-2	12
ASSLGHGGAGEQF	TRBD2	TRBV11-2	13
ASSSGLAGLYEQY	TRBD2	TRBV7-9	13
ATTDGLFYGYT	-	TRBV6-6	11
ASSCGQLSNYGYT	-	TRBV5-1	13
ASSPPWGGAEAF	-	TRBV6-2/TRBV6-3	12
SVRTRPDQETQY	-	TRBV29-1	12
SADLAGGPDTQY	TRBD2	TRBV20-1	12
SARDGGRGGEQF	-	TRBV20-1	12
ASSQDVGRSADTQY	-	TRBV3-1	14
ATQGQQETQY	TRBD1	TRBV24-1	10
ASSSTGVWRETQY	TRBD1	TRBV4-3	13
ASRTGTAYGYT	TRBD1	TRBV6-5	11
ASSLQAGDLYNEQF	TRBD2	TRBV4-2	14
AISEHGDGYT	-	TRBV10-3	10
ASSPWGQGAGAYNSPPH	-	TRBV6-4	17
ASSPQQGNTQY	-	TRBV18	11
ASSLFRGPGQETQY	-	TRBV11-2	14
ASSLVVTSPIGGYT	-	TRBV12-3/TRBV12-4	14
SARAGGPCEQY	TRBD2	TRBV20-1	11
ASSEDSSSGANVLT	-	TRBV2	14
ASSQDRAANYGYT	-	TRBV4-3	13
ASSDGDYSNQPQH	-	TRBV10-2	13
ASSHLPGSAYEQY	-	TRBV7-9	13
SARTGEHGELF	TRBD1	TRBV20-1	11
ASSLWRLEGGPGELF	-	TRBV28	15
ASSEASGRLNQETQY	TRBD2	TRBV6-1	15
ASSLMGHPTDTQY	-	TRBV12-3/TRBV12-4	13
ASSYSMAWRGDIHNEQF	-	TRBV6-5	17
ASSLYLGEAF	-	TRBV2	10
ASSLGTPGGWDEQY	TRBD1	TRBV5-6	14
ASSLGMTTETQY	-	TRBV11-2	12
ASRRGGLVAKNIQY	TRBD1	TRBV28	14
ASSQALGDSGIQY	TRBD1	TRBV4-3	13
ASSATTVFNEKLF	-	TRBV3-1	13
ASSLEGQVMWEQY	TRBD1	TRBV12-3/TRBV12-4	13
ASSLSRAHPMNEQY	-	TRBV11-2	14
ASSLSSRGNTEAF	-	TRBV27	13
ASSAGQGRITDTQY	TRBD1	TRBV6-2/TRBV6-3	14
ASSPEDAGGVETDTQY	TRBD2	TRBV12-3/TRBV12-4	16
ASSTGRDSNQPQH	-	TRBV12-3/TRBV12-4	13
SARAVRSNQPQH	-	TRBV20-1	12